This T cell receptor beta chain was obtained from a study of graft-versus-host responses after intestinal transplantation. Study-level results: After transplant, early declines in HvG clones were associated with peak levels of circulating GvH clones. Individuals who had graft-donor T cell macrochimerism had allografts that showed high graft-versus-host to host-versus-graft clonal ratios. The marrow of recipients harbored GvH clones, and ileum or blood showed some of them first.

The method was immunoSEQ multiplex PCR; TCRdb's version includes in-frame clones alone and lacks a portion of them. The sample holds some 7,000 clones, about 63% seen once. The CDR3 is 14 residues long. V dropped 3 bases and J dropped 10 bases, with 19 bases sitting between them. In germline, CDR1 is SGHRS, CDR2 YFSETQ. To release intraepithelial and lamina propria lymphocytes, the graft tissue was processed. For this clone: Its antigen remains unidentified.

The gene calls are TRBV5-1 and TRBJ1-1; D unclear. The clonotype was recovered from a human patient who received an intestinal transplant, so some T cells may come from the graft donor. The sequencing used ileum tissue, collected about 55 days after transplant. For the CDR3, the DNA is TGCGCCAGCAGCTCCCTGACGGAGGGAGATCGAGCTTTCTTT. Its protein is CASSSLTEGDRAFF.